These 16 T cell receptor beta chains share one sample of origin, sequenced in a study of CD8+ T cells in alopecia areata. Described treatment: oral pan-JAK inhibitor, 5-10 mg twice daily. Sequencing relied on a cDNA template that was reverse transcribed from extracted RNA. Data came from immunoSEQ multiplex PCR; TCRdb stores just in-frame clones and leaves some out. Of more than 100,000 clones in the sample, around 56% were seen once. The input for sequencing was CD4+ T cells sorted from blood, taken at week 4, from a patient treated with tofacitinib. These receptors came from a human donor with alopecia areata.

The CDR3 is CAWSVGAAGNTIYF. CDR3 DNA sequence: TGTGCCTGGAGTGTAGGGGCGGCTGGAAACACCATATATTTT. This sequence joins TRBV30 and TRBJ1-3, with D possibly matching TRBD1 (5 bases). Trimming removed 0 bases from V and 2 bases from J, with 8 bases in between. CDR1 GTSNPN and CDR2 SVGIG come from the germline V gene (reference sequence). The length of the CDR3 is 14 residues.

A word on this clone: The same CDR3 is also encoded by other DNA sequences in this sample. This rearrangement joins TRBV29-1 to TRBJ1-1; D unresolved. V dropped 1 base and J dropped 2 bases, with 8 bases sitting between them. Looked up from germline, CDR1 is SQVTM and CDR2 is ANQGSEA. The CDR3 covers 13 residues. The CDR3, as DNA: TGCAGCGTTGAAGGCAGGCTAAACACTGAAGCTTTCTTT. Protein: CSVEGRLNTEAFF.

J is TRBJ2-5 and V is TRBV15, with 8 bases lining up with TRBD1. The V segment lost 2 bases and the J segment 1 base; nucleotides outside the gene matches: 0. CDR1 is LNHNV and CDR2 is YYDKDF in the germline V gene (reference sequence). CDR3 length: 14 amino acids. The CDR3 bases are TGTGCCACCAGCAGACAGGGGGCCCAAGAGACCCAGTACTTC. It translates to CATSRQGAQETQYF.

This chain joins TRBV7-2 and TRBJ2-7; D may be TRBD2 (6 bases). The germline V gene has CDR1 SGHTA and CDR2 FQGNSA. There are 16 residues in the CDR3. V was cut by 2 bases and J by 0 bases, with 14 bases left in between. This CDR3 reads CASSLKSGPSSYEQYF. The CDR3 DNA reads as TGTGCCAGCAGCTTAAAGAGCGGGCCGAGCTCCTACGAGCAGTACTTC.

The gene calls are TRBV11-2 and TRBJ2-1; TRBD2 agrees at 7 bases. Germline values: CDR1 SGHAT, CDR2 FQNNGV. This CDR3 comprises 19 residues. V shed 1 base, J shed 5 bases, and the junction held 17 bases outside the gene matches. This CDR3 reads CASSLGLRGLADTHNEQFF. The DNA for the CDR3 is TGTGCCAGCAGCTTAGGGCTTAGAGGGCTAGCGGATACCCACAATGAGCAGTTCTTC.

This clone was counted between two and nine times. The chain recombines TRBV30 with TRBJ2-7; 11 nucleotides agree with TRBD2. V was clipped by 4 bases and J by 9 bases; unmatched bases: 14. CDR1 GTSNPN and CDR2 SVGIG come from the germline V gene (reference sequence). CDR3 length: 15 residues. The CDR3, as DNA: TGTGCCTGGACGGGAAAGGGTCTAGCGGGAGGTCGGCAGTACTTC. Protein product: CAWTGKGLAGGRQYF.

This chain joins TRBV9 and TRBJ2-1; 9 bases line up with TRBD2. The CDR3 totals 18 residues. From germline, CDR1 is SGDLS and CDR2 YYNGEE. The V gene end was trimmed by 0 bases and the J gene end by 0 bases; junction bases not matched to a gene: 7. The chain's CDR3 is CASSVGFLAGSSYNEQFF. The DNA of the CDR3 is TGTGCCAGCAGCGTAGGGTTTCTAGCGGGAAGCTCCTACAATGAGCAGTTCTTC.

This sequence joins TRBV5-1 and TRBJ2-6; 7 bases align to TRBD1. Trimming at V came to 3 bases and at J to 2 bases, leaving 2 bases not matched to a gene. The CDR3 runs to 15 residues. Germline-derived CDR1 and CDR2 are SGHRS and YFSETQ. The CDR3 sequence is CASSSGQAGANVLTF. DNA for the CDR3: TGCGCCAGCAGCTCTGGACAGGCTGGGGCCAACGTCCTGACTTTC. The full variable domain, completed using reference TRBV5-1 and TRBJ2-6, is KAGVTQTPRYLIKTRGQQVTLSCSPISGHRSVSWYQQTPGQGLQFLFEYFSETQRNKGNFPGRFSGRQFSNSRSEMNVSTLELGDSALYLCASSSGQAGANVLTFGAGSRLTVL.

This chain joins TRBV6-5 and TRBJ2-5; 11 bases fit TRBD1. The CDR3 spans 14 residues. V shed 6 bases and J 5 bases; nucleotides not matched to a gene: 5. Germline loops: CDR1 MNHEY, CDR2 SVGAGI. CDR3 coding DNA: TGTGCCAGCAGGGACAGGGGGCGAGGGGAGACCCAGTACTTC. Translated, it gives CASRDRGRGETQYF.

The chain recombines TRBV5-1 with TRBJ2-1; D perhaps matches TRBD2 (6 bases). Germline CDR1 SGHRS, CDR2 YFSETQ. The CDR3 totals 21 residues. Trimming removed 4 bases from V and 7 bases from J, with 36 bases in between. The CDR3 DNA reads as TGCGCCAGCAGCCCTACCCTTGGGGGAGGATCGACCCCCCCGCGACCGAATGAGCAGTTCTTC. Translating gives CASSPTLGGGSTPPRPNEQFF.

This clone was recorded only once. The chain joins TRBV4-1 to TRBJ2-3; 8 bases fit TRBD2. Germline assignment: CDR1 MGHRA and CDR2 YSYEKL. V shed 0 bases, J shed 4 bases, and the junction held 3 bases outside the gene matches. The length of the CDR3 is 15 residues. The CDR3 sequence: CASSQDGREADTQYF. The CDR3 DNA reads TGCGCCAGCAGCCAAGACGGGCGGGAGGCAGATACGCAGTATTTT.

This chain connects TRBV5-1 to TRBJ2-7, with 12 bases fitting TRBD2. CDR1 SGHRS and CDR2 YFSETQ come from the germline V gene. This CDR3 is 17 amino acids long. The trim removed 4 bases at V and 0 bases at J, leaving 8 bases unmatched. The CDR3, as DNA: TGCGCCAGCAGCGTAGGACTAGCGGGACACTCCTCCTACGAGCAGTACTTC. Protein: CASSVGLAGHSSYEQYF.

V usage is TRBV29-1 and J usage is TRBJ2-7; D perhaps matches TRBD1 (6 bases). This CDR3 contains 10 residues. CDR1 is SQVTM and CDR2 is ANQGSEA in the germline V gene. The V end was cut by 7 bases, the J end by 6 bases, with 10 bases between. The CDR3 sequence: CSAADSEQYF. The CDR3 coding sequence is TGCAGCGCTGCGGACAGCGAGCAGTACTTC.

The J gene is TRBJ2-1, the V gene TRBV5-1; the match to TRBD2 covers 8 bases. The CDR3 runs to 16 residues. Germline trimming cut 4 bases from V and 2 bases from J; bases unmatched to any gene: 8. Germline assignment: CDR1 SGHRS and CDR2 YFSETQ. Here the CDR3 reads CASSPTRGEPYNEQFF. In DNA form, the CDR3 reads TGCGCCAGCAGCCCGACGCGGGGGGAACCCTACAATGAGCAGTTCTTC.

The V and J genes are TRBV10-3 and TRBJ1-1; possible D gene TRBD1, 5 bases. CDR3 length: 13 residues. Trimming removed 6 bases at V and 3 bases at J, with 11 bases between. Germline V gives CDR1 ENHRY, CDR2 SYGVKD. DNA of the CDR3: TGTGCCATCAGCCCCGGGGGGGACACTGAAGCTTTCTTT. Residues: CAISPGGDTEAFF.

This chain joins TRBV6-5 and TRBJ2-3, with D hard to call. Germline lookup yields CDR1 MNHEY and CDR2 SVGAGI. The CDR3 sequence is 10 residues long. V shed 7 bases and J shed 6 bases, with 5 bases lying between them. As DNA, the CDR3 is TGTGCCAGCATGGGGGATACGCAGTATTTT. Translating gives CASMGDTQYF.